The present TCR beta chain was sequenced within a study of immune evolution from preneoplasia to lung adenocarcinoma. This clone has only a few counts. Germline CDR1 KGHSY, CDR2 FQNENV. This CDR3 is built from 15 residues. Trimming shortened V by 2 bases and J by 6 bases, and 14 bases separated the two germline ends. Clones were read by immunoSEQ multiplex PCR, and TCRdb kept only the in-frame ones, dropping some. The sample comprises under 8,000 clones, roughly 80% of which are singletons, and around 8.3% rests with the top ten. The source is a person between 70 and 80 years old with lung adenocarcinoma. The rearrangement uses TRBV16 and TRBJ1-5; D might be TRBD1 (5 bases). Sequenced sample: FFPE minimally invasive lung adenocarcinoma tissue. CDR3 in amino acids: CASSQVGERIQPQHF. Here the CDR3 DNA reads TGTGCCAGCAGCCAAGTGGGGGAACGAATTCAGCCCCAGCATTTT.